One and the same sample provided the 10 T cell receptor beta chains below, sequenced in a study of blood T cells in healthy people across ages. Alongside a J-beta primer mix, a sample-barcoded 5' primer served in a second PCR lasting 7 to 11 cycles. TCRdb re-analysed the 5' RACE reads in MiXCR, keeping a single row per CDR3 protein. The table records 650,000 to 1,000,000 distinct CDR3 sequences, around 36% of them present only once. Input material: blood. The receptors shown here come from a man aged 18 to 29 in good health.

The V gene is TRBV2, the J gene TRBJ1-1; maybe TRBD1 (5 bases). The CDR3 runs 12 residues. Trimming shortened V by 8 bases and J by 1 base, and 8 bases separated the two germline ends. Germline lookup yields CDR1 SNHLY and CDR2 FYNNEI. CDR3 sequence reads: CASPRGNTEAFF. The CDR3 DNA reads TGTGCCAGCCCAAGGGGGAACACTGAAGCTTTCTTT.

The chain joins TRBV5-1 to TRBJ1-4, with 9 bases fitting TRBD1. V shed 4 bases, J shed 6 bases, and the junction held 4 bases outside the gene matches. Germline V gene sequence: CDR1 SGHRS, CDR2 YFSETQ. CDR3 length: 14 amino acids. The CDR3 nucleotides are TGCGCCAGCAGCCCCGGGACAGGGCATGAAAAACTGTTTTTT. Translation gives CASSPGTGHEKLFF.

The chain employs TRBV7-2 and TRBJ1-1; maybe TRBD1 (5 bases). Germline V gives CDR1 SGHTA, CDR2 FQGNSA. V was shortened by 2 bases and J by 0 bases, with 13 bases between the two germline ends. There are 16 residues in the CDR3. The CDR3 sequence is CASSLQGSDMNTEAFF. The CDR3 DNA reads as TGTGCCAGCAGCTTACAGGGATCGGACATGAACACTGAAGCTTTCTTT.

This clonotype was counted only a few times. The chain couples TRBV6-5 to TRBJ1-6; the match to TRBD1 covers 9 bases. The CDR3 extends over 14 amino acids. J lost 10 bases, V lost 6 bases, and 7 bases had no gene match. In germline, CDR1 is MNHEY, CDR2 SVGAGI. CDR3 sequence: CASRSGQGRSPLHF. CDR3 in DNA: TGTGCCAGCAGATCGGGACAGGGACGATCACCCCTCCACTTT.

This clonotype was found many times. CDR3 bases: TGTGCCAGCAGCTCCCAGGACGGGAGCTCCTACAATGAGCAGTTCTTC. It is translated as CASSSQDGSSYNEQFF. The chain carries TRBV7-2 and TRBJ2-1; TRBD2 might be the D (6 bases). V lost 4 bases to trimming and J lost 0 bases, with 13 bases between them. The CDR3 is 16 residues long. Germline V gives CDR1 SGHTA, CDR2 FQGNSA.

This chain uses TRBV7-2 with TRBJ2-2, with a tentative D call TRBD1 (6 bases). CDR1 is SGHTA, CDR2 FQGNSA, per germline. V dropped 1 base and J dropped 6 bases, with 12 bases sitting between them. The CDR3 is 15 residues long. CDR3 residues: CASSLGAGVAGELFF. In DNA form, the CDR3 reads TGTGCCAGCAGCTTAGGAGCAGGGGTCGCCGGGGAGCTGTTTTTT.

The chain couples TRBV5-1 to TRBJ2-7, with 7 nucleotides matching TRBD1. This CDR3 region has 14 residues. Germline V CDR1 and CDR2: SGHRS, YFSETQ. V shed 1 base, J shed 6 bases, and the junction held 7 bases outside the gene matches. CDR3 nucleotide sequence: TGCGCCAGCAGCTTGTACGGCCCAGGGGGCGAGCAGTACTTC. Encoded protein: CASSLYGPGGEQYF.

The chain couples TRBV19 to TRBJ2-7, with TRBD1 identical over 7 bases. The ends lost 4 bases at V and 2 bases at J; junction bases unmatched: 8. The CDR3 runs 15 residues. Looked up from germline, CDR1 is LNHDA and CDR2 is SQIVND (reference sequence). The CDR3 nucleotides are TGTGCCAGTAGTAAAACAGCCGGGACAGCCTACGAGCAGTACTTC. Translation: CASSKTAGTAYEQYF.

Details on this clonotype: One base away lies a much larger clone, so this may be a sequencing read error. The CDR3 loop reads CASSSGRTSYNEQYF. In DNA form, the CDR3 reads TGTGCCAGCAGCTCGGGACGGACTTCGTACAATGAGCAGTACTTC. V and J are TRBV7-2 and TRBJ2-1; D is tentatively TRBD1 or TRBD2 (5 bases each). The DNA end is more similar to TRBJ2-7, so the J call may be wrong. The CDR3 loop spans 15 amino acids. CDR1 is SGHTA, CDR2 FQGNSA, per germline.

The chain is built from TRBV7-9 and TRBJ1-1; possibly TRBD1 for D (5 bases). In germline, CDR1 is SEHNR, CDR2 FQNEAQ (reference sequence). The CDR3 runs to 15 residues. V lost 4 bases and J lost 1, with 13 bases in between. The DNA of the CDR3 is TGTGCCAGCAGCTCGGAGGGGAGGGGGAACACTGAAGCTTTCTTT. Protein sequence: CASSSEGRGNTEAFF.